Listed below are T cell receptor beta chains from one sample, sequenced in a study of blood T cell repertoires in COVID-19. Measured with immunoSEQ multiplex PCR; TCRdb has only the in-frame clones, and not every one. The sample carries roughly 230,000 clones, about 82% recorded once. Sequencing was performed on peripheral blood. These receptors all come from a man aged 50 to 60 with COVID-19, enrolled during active disease. The CDR3 runs from the conserved cysteine through the conserved F or W. The order of the fields is J gene, V gene, D gene, clone size, CDR3 protein, CDR3 DNA. The D gene is left open where the match is weak. For some rows the clone size is stated as once, few or many, or as a class when expanded; others skip it.

>TRBJ2-3|TRBV7-3|-|few
CASSLGVTDTQYF
TGTGCCAGCAGCTTAGGAGTGACAGATACGCAGTATTTT
>TRBJ2-7|TRBV15|-|-
CATAPGPQRPPYEQYF
TGTGCCACCGCTCCTGGGCCCCAAAGACCCCCCTACGAGCAGTACTTC
>TRBJ2-5|TRBV10-2|-|-
CASSDPPRGQETQYF
TGCGCCAGCAGTGACCCCCCCCGGGGCCAAGAGACCCAGTACTTC
>TRBJ1-4|TRBV5-1|TRBD1|-
CASSTTGSNEKLFF
TGCGCCAGCAGTACGACAGGGTCTAATGAAAAACTGTTTTTT
>TRBJ2-7|TRBV21-1|-|-
CSRGTPYYEQYF
TGTTCGAGGGGGACACCGTACTACGAGCAGTACTTC
>TRBJ1-6|TRBV5-1|TRBD1|-
CASSLVGQGVDNSPLHF
TGCGCCAGCAGCTTGGTTGGACAGGGGGTAGATAATTCACCCCTCCACTTT
>TRBJ2-3|TRBV30|TRBD1|-
CAWSVQAGGADTQYF
TGTGCCTGGAGTGTACAGGCAGGGGGCGCGGATACGCAGTATTTT
>TRBJ2-2|TRBV28|-|-
CASNSGSNTGELFF
TGTGCCAGCAACTCCGGGTCGAACACCGGGGAGCTGTTTTTT
>TRBJ1-1|TRBV5-5|-|-
CASSSHALSWNTEAFF
TGTGCCAGCAGCTCGCACGCGTTGTCCTGGAACACTGAAGCTTTCTTT
>TRBJ1-2|TRBV25-1|TRBD1|once
CASSEGQVNGYTF
TGTGCCAGCAGTGAAGGACAGGTCAATGGCTACACCTTC
>TRBJ1-1|TRBV5-8|-|-
CASSLHRGKTEAFF
TGTGCCAGCAGCTTGCATCGGGGTAAAACTGAAGCTTTCTTT
>TRBJ1-3|TRBV4-2|TRBD1|-
CASSQATGGNTIYF
TGTGCCAGCAGCCAAGCGACAGGGGGAAACACCATATATTTT
>TRBJ1-3|TRBV19|-|-
CASSGGVLIAGNTIYF
TGTGCCAGTAGTGGCGGGGTTCTGATCGCTGGAAACACCATATATTTT
>TRBJ2-2|TRBV25-1|TRBD2|-
CASSDVGGYTGELFF
TGTGCCAGCAGTGATGTCGGGGGGTACACCGGGGAGCTGTTTTTT
>TRBJ2-1|TRBV7-9|TRBD2|-
CASSLTYLAGGLHGQFF
TGTGCCAGCAGCTTAACCTACCTAGCGGGGGGGCTTCATGGGCAGTTCTTC
>TRBJ2-7|TRBV6-2/TRBV6-3|-|-
CASSYWAEEYEQYF
TGTGCCAGCAGTTACTGGGCGGAGGAATACGAGCAGTACTTC
>TRBJ2-3|TRBV27|-|-
CASSPWAGATDTQYF
TGTGCCAGCAGTCCCTGGGCAGGGGCCACAGATACGCAGTATTTT
>TRBJ2-5|TRBV5-1|TRBD1|-
CASSPGTVSKQETQYF
TGCGCCAGCAGCCCCGGGACAGTGTCGAAACAAGAGACCCAGTACTTC
>TRBJ2-5|TRBV5-4|-|-
CASSLGQDPLLETQYF
TGTGCCAGCAGCTTGGGACAGGACCCACTTTTAGAGACCCAGTACTTC
>TRBJ2-1|TRBV19|TRBD2|-
CASSIGAGGSREQFF
TGTGCCAGTAGTATCGGTGCGGGGGGATCTAGGGAGCAGTTCTTC
>TRBJ1-2|TRBV6-2/TRBV6-3|-|-
CASSYSLTANYGYTF
TGTGCCAGCAGTTACTCCCTGACAGCAAACTATGGCTACACCTTC
>TRBJ1-2|TRBV5-4|TRBD1|-
CASSLVGTGARGGYTF
TGTGCCAGCAGCTTGGTGGGGACAGGGGCCCGGGGTGGCTACACCTTC
>TRBJ1-4|TRBV7-3|-|-
CASSLRRGEKLFF
TGTGCCAGCAGCTTAAGGCGCGGGGAAAAACTGTTTTTT
>TRBJ2-4|TRBV5-6|TRBD1|-
CASSPYRDSLAKNIQYF
TGTGCCAGCAGCCCCTACCGGGACAGTCTAGCCAAAAACATTCAGTACTTC
>TRBJ2-1|TRBV2|-|-
CAERGSYNEQFF
TGTGCGGAGCGAGGCTCCTACAATGAGCAGTTCTTC
>TRBJ2-7|TRBV5-8|-|-
CASTLGVQGRDEQYF
TGTGCCAGCACCCTTGGAGTACAGGGAAGAGACGAGCAGTACTTC
>TRBJ1-5|TRBV5-8|-|-
CASSPAWGYTGNNQPQHF
TGTGCCAGCAGCCCAGCCTGGGGTTACACAGGGAACAATCAGCCCCAGCATTTT
>TRBJ1-2|TRBV10-3|-|-
CAISEDRRGYGYTF
TGTGCCATCAGTGAGGATCGGAGGGGCTATGGCTACACCTTC
>TRBJ2-5|TRBV5-4|TRBD2|-
CASSFFNAGGNWQETQYF
TGTGCCAGCAGCTTTTTTAATGCGGGGGGGAATTGGCAAGAGACCCAGTACTTC
>TRBJ2-1|TRBV2|-|-
CASTERSASNEQFF
TGTGCCAGCACGGAGAGAAGCGCGAGTAATGAGCAGTTCTTC
>TRBJ2-7|TRBV12-3/TRBV12-4|-|-
CASSVGGSYEQYF
TGTGCCAGCTCCGTGGGGGGCTCCTACGAGCAGTACTTC
>TRBJ2-1|TRBV19|-|few
CASSKRDTVRSEQFF
TGTGCCAGTTCCAAACGGGACACCGTGAGGAGTGAGCAGTTCTTC
>TRBJ2-6|TRBV7-3|TRBD1|-
CASSLDRVVAGANVLTF
TGTGCCAGCAGCTTGGACAGGGTAGTTGCTGGGGCCAACGTCCTGACTTTC
>TRBJ1-4|TRBV18|-|-
CASSPAAANEKLFF
TGTGCCAGCTCACCGGCTGCGGCGAATGAAAAACTGTTTTTT